This entry concerns a single T cell receptor (beta chain). The sample belongs to a study of blood T cell repertoires in COVID-19. Generated by immunoSEQ multiplex PCR, the TCRdb table keeps only in-frame clones and is missing some. Of hundreds of thousands of clones in the sample, about 90% were seen once. Trimming cost V 0 bases and J 0 bases, with 11 bases left between them. The CDR3 covers 16 residues. CDR1 MGHRA and CDR2 YSYEKL come from the germline V gene. The V call is TRBV4-1, the J call TRBJ1-1; no clear D gene. The receptor was derived from a woman aged 50 to 60 who had been exposed to COVID-19. The specimen was PBMCs or T cells enriched from blood (not recorded which). CDR3 DNA sequence: TGCGCCAGCAGCCAAGATCCTGATACTATGAACACTGAAGCTTTCTTT. It translates to CASSQDPDTMNTEAFF.